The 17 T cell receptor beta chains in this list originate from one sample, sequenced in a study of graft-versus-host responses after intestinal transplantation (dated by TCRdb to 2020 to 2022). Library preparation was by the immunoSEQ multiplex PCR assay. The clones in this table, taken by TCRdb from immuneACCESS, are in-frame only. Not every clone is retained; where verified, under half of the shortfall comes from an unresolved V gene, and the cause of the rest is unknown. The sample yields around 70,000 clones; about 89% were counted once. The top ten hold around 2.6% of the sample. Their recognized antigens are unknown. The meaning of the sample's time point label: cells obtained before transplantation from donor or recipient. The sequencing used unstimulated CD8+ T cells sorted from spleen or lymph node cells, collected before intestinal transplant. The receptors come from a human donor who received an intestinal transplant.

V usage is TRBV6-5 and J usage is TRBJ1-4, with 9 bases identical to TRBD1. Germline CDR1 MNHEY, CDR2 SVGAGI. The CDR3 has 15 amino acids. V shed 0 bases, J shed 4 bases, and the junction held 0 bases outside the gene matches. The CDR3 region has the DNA TGTGCCAGCAGTTACTCGGACAGGGGTAATGAAAAACTGTTTTTT. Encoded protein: CASSYSDRGNEKLFF.

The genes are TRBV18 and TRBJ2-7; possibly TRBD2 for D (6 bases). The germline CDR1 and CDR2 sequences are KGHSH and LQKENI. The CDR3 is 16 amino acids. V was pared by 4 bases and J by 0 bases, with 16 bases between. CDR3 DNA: TGTGCCAGCTCACTACTGGGCCGGGGACTCTCCTACGAGCAGTACTTC. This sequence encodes CASSLLGRGLSYEQYF.

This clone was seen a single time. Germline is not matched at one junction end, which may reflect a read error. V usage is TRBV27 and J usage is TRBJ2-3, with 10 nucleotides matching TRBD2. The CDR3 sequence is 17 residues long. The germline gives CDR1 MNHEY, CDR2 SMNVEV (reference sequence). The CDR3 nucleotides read TGTGCCAGCAGTCTATCCGGACTAGCGGCTAGCACAGATACGCAGTATTTT. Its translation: CASSLSGLAASTDTQYF.

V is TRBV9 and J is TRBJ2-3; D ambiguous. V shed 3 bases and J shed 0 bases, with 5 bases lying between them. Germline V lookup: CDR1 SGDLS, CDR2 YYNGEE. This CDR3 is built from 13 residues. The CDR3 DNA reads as TGTGCCAGCAGCGCCCTTAGCACAGATACGCAGTATTTT. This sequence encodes CASSALSTDTQYF.

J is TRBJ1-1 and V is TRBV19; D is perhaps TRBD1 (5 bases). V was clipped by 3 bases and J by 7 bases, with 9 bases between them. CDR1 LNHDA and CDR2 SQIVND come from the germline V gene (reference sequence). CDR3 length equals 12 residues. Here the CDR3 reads CASSIGHVEAFF. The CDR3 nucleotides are TGTGCCAGTAGTATCGGACATGTTGAAGCTTTCTTT. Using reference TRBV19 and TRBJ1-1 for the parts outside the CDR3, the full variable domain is DGGITQSPKYLFRKEGQNVTLSCEQNLNHDAMYWYRQDPGQGLRLIYYSQIVNDFQKGDIAEGYSVSREKKESFPLTVTSAQKNPTAFYLCASSIGHVEAFFGQGTRLTVV.

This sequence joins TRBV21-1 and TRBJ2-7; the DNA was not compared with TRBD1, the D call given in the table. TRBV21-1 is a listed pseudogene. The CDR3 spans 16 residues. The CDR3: CASSPGQGALSYEQYF. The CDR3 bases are TGTGCCAGCAGCCCTGGACAGGGGGCTTTATCCTACGAGCAGTACTTC.

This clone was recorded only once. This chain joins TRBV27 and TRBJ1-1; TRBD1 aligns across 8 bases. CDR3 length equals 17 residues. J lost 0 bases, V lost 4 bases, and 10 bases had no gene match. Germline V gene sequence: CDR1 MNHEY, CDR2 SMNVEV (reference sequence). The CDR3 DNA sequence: TGTGCCAGCAGTTGGAACCCCCCGACAGGGGTGAACACTGAAGCTTTCTTT. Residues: CASSWNPPTGVNTEAFF.

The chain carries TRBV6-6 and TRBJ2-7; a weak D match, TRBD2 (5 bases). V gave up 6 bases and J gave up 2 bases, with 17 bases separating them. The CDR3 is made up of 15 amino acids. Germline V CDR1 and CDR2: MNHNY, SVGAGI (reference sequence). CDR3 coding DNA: TGTGCCAGCAGCCCCCTAGCCGGGATGACCTACGAGCAGTACTTC. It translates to CASSPLAGMTYEQYF.

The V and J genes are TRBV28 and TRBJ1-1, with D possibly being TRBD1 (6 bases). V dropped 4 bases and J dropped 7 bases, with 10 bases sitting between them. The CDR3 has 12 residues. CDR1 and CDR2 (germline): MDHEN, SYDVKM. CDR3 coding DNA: TGTGCCAGCAGTTACAGGGCCCGTGAAGCTTTCTTT. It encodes CASSYRAREAFF.

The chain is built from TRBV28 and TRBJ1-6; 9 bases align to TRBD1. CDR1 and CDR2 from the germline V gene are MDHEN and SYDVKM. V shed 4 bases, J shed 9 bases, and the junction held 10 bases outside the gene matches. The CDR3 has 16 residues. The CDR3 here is CASSSRDRVFGSPLHF. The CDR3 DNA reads TGTGCCAGCAGTTCCCGGGACAGGGTCTTTGGTTCACCCCTCCACTTT.

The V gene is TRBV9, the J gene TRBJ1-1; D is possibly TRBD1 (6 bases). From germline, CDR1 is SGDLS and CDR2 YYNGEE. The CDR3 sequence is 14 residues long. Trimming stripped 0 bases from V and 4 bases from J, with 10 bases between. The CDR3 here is CASSVDQGSTEAFF. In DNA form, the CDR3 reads TGTGCCAGCAGCGTAGATCAGGGGAGCACTGAAGCTTTCTTT.

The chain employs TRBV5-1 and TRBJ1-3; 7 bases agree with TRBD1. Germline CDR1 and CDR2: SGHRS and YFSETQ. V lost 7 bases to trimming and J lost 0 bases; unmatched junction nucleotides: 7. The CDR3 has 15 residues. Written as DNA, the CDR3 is TGCGCCAGCGGCCCGGGACAGACCTCTGGAAACACCATATATTTT. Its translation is CASGPGQTSGNTIYF.

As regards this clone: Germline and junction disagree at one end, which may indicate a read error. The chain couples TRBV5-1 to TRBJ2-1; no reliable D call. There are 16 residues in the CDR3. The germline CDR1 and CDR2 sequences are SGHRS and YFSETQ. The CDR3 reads CASSQTTGGAYIEQFF. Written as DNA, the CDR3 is TGCGCCAGCAGCCAAACCACTGGCGGAGCCTACATTGAGCAGTTCTTC.

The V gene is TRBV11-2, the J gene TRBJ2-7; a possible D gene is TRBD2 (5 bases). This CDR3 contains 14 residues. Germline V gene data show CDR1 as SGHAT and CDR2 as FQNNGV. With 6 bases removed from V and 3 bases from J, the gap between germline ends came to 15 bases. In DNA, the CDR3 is TGTGCCAGCAGATCGGCGTCGGGATACTACGAGCAGTACTTC. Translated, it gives CASRSASGYYEQYF.

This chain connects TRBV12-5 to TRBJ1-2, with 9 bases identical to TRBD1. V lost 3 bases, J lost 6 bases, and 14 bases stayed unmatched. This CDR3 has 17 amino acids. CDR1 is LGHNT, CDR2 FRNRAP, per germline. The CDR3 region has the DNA TGTGCTAGTGGTTTCGCCGAAGGGGGGACAGGGTCAGATGGCTACACCTTC. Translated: CASGFAEGGTGSDGYTF. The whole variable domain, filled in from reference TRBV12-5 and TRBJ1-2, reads DARVTQTPRHKVTEMGQEVTMRCQPILGHNTVFWYRQTMMQGLELLAYFRNRAPLDDSGMPKDRFSAEMPDATLATLKIQPSEPRDSAVYFCASGFAEGGTGSDGYTFGSGTRLTVV.

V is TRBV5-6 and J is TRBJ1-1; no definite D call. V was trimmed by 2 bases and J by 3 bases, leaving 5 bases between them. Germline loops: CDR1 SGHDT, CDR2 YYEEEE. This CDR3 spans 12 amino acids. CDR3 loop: CASSFGDTEAFF. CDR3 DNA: TGTGCCAGCAGCTTTGGAGACACTGAAGCTTTCTTT.

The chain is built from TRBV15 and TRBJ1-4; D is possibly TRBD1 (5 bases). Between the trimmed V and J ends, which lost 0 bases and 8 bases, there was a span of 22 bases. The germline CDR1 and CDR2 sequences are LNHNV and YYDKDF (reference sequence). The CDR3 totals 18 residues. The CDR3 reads CATSRDAPLRQGSEKLFF. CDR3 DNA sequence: TGTGCCACCAGCAGAGATGCTCCCCTTCGCCAGGGAAGCGAAAAACTGTTTTTT.